This T cell receptor beta chain was identified in a study of cytomegalovirus exposure and HLA in healthy donors. The trim removed 3 bases at V and 6 bases at J, leaving 3 bases unmatched. Germline CDR1 reads SGHDT; CDR2 reads YYEEEE. This CDR3 spans 13 amino acids. The PCR used 60 Vbeta and 13 Jbeta primers. TCRdb's copy holds only in-frame clones and misses some; the assay was immunoSEQ multiplex PCR. The data show 150,000 to 200,000 clones, approximately 81% seen once. The receptor's source is a man aged 18 to 29 in good health and CMV-seronegative. The sample taken for sequencing was PBMCs. V is TRBV5-6 and J is TRBJ1-1, with 9 bases matching TRBD1. The CDR3 loop reads CASSWGQGSEAFF. The DNA for the CDR3 is TGTGCCAGCAGCTGGGGACAGGGCTCTGAAGCTTTCTTT.